Here is one T cell receptor (beta chain) with its context. As yet, its antigen is unknown. This entry is derived from a study of T cell responses to AZD1222 COVID-19 vaccine. Points from the study as a whole: Across spike, vaccine-associated CD4 TCRs were found, dominant at 160-218 and 743-854.

Generated by immunoSEQ multiplex PCR, the TCRdb table keeps only in-frame clones and is missing some. The data show roughly 190,000 clones, just over 90% seen once. Germline V gives CDR1 SNHLY, CDR2 FYNNEI. CDR3 length: 17 amino acids. Trimming shortened V by 2 bases and J by 7 bases, and 20 bases separated the two germline ends. The sequence came from an adult in good health. The genes are TRBV2 and TRBJ1-4; D may be TRBD1 (6 bases). Source: peripheral blood, taken on day 0 of AZD1222 vaccination. CDR3 residues: CASSERTGRPGGEKLFF. DNA of the CDR3: TGTGCCAGCAGTGAACGTACAGGGCGACCCGGAGGTGAAAAACTGTTTTTT.